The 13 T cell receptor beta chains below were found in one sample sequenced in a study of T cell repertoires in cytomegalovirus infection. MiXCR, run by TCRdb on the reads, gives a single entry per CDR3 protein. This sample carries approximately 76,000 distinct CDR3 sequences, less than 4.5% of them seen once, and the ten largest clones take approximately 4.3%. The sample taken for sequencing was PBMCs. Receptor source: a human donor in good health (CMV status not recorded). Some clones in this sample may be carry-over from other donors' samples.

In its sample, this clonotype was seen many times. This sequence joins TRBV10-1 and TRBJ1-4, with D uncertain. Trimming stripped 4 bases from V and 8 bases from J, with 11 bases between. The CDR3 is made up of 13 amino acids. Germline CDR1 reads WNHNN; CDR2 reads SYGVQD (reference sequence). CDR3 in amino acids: CASSGRSGEKLFF. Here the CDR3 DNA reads TGCGCCAGCAGTGGGAGGTCCGGCGAAAAACTGTTTTTT.

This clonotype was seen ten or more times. The CDR3 loop is CASSFSGLSGNTIYF. CDR3 bases: TGTGCCAGCAGTTTCTCCGGACTCTCTGGAAACACCATATATTTT. This chain uses TRBV12-3 or TRBV12-4 with TRBJ1-3; D uncertain. The V end lost 3 bases, the J end lost 0 bases, and 9 bases lay between the germline ends. This CDR3 spans 15 amino acids.

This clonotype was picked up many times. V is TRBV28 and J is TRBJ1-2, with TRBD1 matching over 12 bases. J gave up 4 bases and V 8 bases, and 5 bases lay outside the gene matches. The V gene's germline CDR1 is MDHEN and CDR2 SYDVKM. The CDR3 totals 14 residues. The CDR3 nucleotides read TGTGCCAGCGGGACAGGGGGCATCGGCTATGGCTACACCTTC. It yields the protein CASGTGGIGYGYTF.

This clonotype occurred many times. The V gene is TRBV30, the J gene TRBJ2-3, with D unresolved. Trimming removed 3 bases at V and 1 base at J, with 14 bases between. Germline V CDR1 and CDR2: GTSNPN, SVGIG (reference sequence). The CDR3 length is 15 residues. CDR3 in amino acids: CAWSLDPLGTDTQYF. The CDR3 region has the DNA TGTGCCTGGAGCTTGGACCCCCTGGGCACAGATACGCAGTATTTT.

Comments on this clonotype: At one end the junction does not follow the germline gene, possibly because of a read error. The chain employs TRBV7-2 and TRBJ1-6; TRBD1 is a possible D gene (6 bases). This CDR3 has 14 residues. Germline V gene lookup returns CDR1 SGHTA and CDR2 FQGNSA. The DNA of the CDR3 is TGTGCCAGCACCATCGGCAGGGGAGGTTCACCCCACCACTTT. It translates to CASTIGRGGSPHHF.

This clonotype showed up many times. CDR3 nucleotide sequence: TGTGCCAGCAGCCCAGGGTCAGATACGCAGTATTTT. Residues: CASSPGSDTQYF. V usage is TRBV7-2 and J usage is TRBJ2-3, with D perhaps matching TRBD1 (5 bases). CDR1 and CDR2 from the germline V gene are SGHTA and FQGNSA. V shed 5 bases and J shed 4 bases, with 7 bases lying between them. This CDR3 has 12 amino acids.

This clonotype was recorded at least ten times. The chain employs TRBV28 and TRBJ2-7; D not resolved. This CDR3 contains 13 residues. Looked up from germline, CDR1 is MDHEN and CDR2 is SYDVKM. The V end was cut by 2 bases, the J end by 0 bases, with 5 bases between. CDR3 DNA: TGTGCCAGCAGTTTACCCTCCTCCTACGAGCAGTACTTC. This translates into CASSLPSSYEQYF.

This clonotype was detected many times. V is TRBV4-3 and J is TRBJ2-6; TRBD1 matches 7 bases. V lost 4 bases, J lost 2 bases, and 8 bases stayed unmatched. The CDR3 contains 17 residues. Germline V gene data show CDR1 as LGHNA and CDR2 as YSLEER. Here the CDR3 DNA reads TGCGCCAGCAGCCTAACCAAAGGGGGCGCTGGGGCCAACGTCCTGACTTTC. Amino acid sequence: CASSLTKGGAGANVLTF.

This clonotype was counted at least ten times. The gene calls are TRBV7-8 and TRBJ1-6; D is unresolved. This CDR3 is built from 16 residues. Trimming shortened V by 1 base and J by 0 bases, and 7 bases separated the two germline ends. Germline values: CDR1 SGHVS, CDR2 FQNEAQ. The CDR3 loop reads CASSLELSSYNSPLHF. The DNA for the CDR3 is TGTGCCAGCAGCTTAGAGTTAAGCTCCTATAATTCACCCCTCCACTTT.

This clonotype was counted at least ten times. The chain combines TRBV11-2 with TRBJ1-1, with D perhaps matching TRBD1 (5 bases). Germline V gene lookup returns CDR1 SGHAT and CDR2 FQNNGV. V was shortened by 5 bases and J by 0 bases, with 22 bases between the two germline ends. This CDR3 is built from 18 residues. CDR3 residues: CASSPRATAGIVNTEAFF. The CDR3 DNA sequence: TGTGCCAGCAGCCCCCGGGCCACCGCAGGGATCGTGAACACTGAAGCTTTCTTT.

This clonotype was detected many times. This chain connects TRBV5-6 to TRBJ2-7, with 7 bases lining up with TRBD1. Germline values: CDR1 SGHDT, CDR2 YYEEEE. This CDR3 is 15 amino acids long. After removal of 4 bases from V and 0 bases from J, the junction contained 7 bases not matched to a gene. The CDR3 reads CASSIRQGFSYEQYF. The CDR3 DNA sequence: TGTGCCAGCAGCATACGACAGGGCTTCTCCTACGAGCAGTACTTC.

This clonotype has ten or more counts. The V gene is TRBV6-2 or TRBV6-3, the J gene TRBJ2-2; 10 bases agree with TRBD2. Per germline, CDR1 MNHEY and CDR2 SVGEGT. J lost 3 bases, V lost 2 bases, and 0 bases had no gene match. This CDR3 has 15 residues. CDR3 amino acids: CASSYGTSDTGELFF. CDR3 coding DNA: TGTGCCAGCAGTTACGGGACTAGCGACACCGGGGAGCTGTTTTTT.

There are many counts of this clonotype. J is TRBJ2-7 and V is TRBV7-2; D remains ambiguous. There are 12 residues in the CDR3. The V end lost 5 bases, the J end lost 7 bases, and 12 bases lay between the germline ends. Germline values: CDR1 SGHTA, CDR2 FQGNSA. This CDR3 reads CASSPSLREQYF. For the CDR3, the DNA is TGTGCCAGCAGCCCAAGTCTGAGAGAGCAGTACTTC.